One and the same sample provided the 23 T cell receptor beta chains below, sequenced in a study of T cells in tuberculosis (dated by TCRdb to between 2018 and 2020). Library method: the immunoSEQ multiplex PCR assay. As stored in TCRdb, this immuneACCESS dataset retains in-frame rearrangements with V and J assigned. A fraction of the clones does not appear; measured against another copy, unresolved V genes explain less than half of the discrepancy, and the remainder lacks a known reason. Within this sample are about 24,000 clones, with roughly 95% of them counted one time only. More than 7.5% of the sample comes from the top ten. The specimen sequenced was PBMCs. These receptors all stem from a donor aged 10 to 29 with latent tuberculosis or without tuberculosis infection.

The genes are TRBV25-1 and TRBJ2-7, with 10 nucleotides matching TRBD1. Germline CDR1 is MGHDK and CDR2 is SYGVNS. CDR3 size: 15 residues. V gave up 5 bases and J gave up 3 bases; unmatched junction bases: 7. The DNA of the CDR3 is TGTGCCAGCAGTAAGCCGGGACAGGGGTACTACGAGCAGTACTTC. It is translated as CASSKPGQGYYEQYF.

A single count supports this clone. The V gene is TRBV30, the J gene TRBJ1-1; TRBD1 matches 8 bases. The CDR3 covers 14 residues. The germline CDR1 and CDR2 sequences are GTSNPN and SVGIG (reference sequence). V dropped 3 bases and J dropped 1; count of bases not matched to a gene: 4. DNA of the CDR3: TGTGCCTGGAGCTACACAGGGGGGAACACTGAAGCTTTCTTT. It encodes CAWSYTGGNTEAFF.

The genes are TRBV27 and TRBJ2-3, with TRBD1 identical over 8 bases. CDR3 length: 16 amino acids. Germline assignment: CDR1 MNHEY and CDR2 SMNVEV (reference sequence). The ends lost 4 bases at V and 2 bases at J; junction bases unmatched: 8. Here the CDR3 DNA reads TGTGCCAGCAGTTCACGCAGGGGGCGGGACACAGATACGCAGTATTTT. Protein product: CASSSRRGRDTDTQYF.

This clone was observed a single time. The chain joins TRBV4-1 to TRBJ1-1; D gene unclear. The germline V gene has CDR1 MGHRA and CDR2 YSYEKL. This CDR3 has 15 amino acids. V lost 4 bases and J lost 2, with 14 bases in between. The CDR3, as DNA: TGCGCCAGCAGCCTCTCGGTCCCCCTAAACACTGAAGCTTTCTTT. The encoded protein is CASSLSVPLNTEAFF.

The chain carries TRBV10-3 and TRBJ2-3, with 8 bases that match TRBD1. The CDR3 has 17 amino acids. Per germline, CDR1 ENHRY and CDR2 SYGVKD. V lost 2 bases to trimming and J lost 3 bases; unmatched junction nucleotides: 10. This CDR3 is CAISERTPGGGTDTQYF. The CDR3 DNA follows: TGTGCCATCAGTGAGCGAACCCCAGGGGGCGGGACAGATACGCAGTATTTT.

The J gene is TRBJ2-1, the V gene TRBV2; 7 bases line up with TRBD2. The V segment lost 7 bases and the J segment 13 bases; nucleotides outside the gene matches: 13. The CDR3 runs 13 residues. Germline-derived CDR1 and CDR2 are SNHLY and FYNNEI. Written as DNA, the CDR3 is TGTGCCAGCACTGACACTAGCGTTGGCGCCCAGTTCTTC. This encodes CASTDTSVGAQFF.

The rearrangement joins TRBV18 to TRBJ2-7; D is unresolved. The CDR3 sequence is 14 residues long. Trimming removed 2 bases from V and 3 bases from J, with 11 bases in between. Germline loops: CDR1 KGHSH, CDR2 LQKENI. The CDR3 bases are TGTGCCAGCTCACCATCTGACCGAGGCTACGAGCAGTACGTC. This encodes CASSPSDRGYEQYV.

V gene TRBV4-1 combines with J gene TRBJ1-1, with a tentative D call TRBD1 (5 bases). Germline V lookup: CDR1 MGHRA, CDR2 YSYEKL. V lost 5 bases to trimming and J lost 0 bases, with 10 bases between them. CDR3 size: 14 residues. The CDR3 DNA reads as TGCGCCAGCAGCAGCGGGGCTATGAACACTGAAGCTTTCTTT. Encoded protein: CASSSGAMNTEAFF.

The gene calls are TRBV6-6 and TRBJ1-2, with D perhaps matching TRBD1 (5 bases). With 2 bases removed from V and 7 bases from J, the gap between germline ends came to 11 bases. CDR1 MNHNY and CDR2 SVGAGI come from the germline V gene (reference sequence). The CDR3 totals 13 residues. CDR3 region: CASSYSGGGGYTF. Written as DNA, the CDR3 is TGTGCCAGCAGTTACAGCGGGGGAGGTGGCTACACCTTC.

This chain connects TRBV30 to TRBJ2-5; TRBD2 matches at 15 bases. The ends lost 1 base at V and 3 bases at J; junction bases unmatched: 3. Germline V gene lookup returns CDR1 GTSNPN and CDR2 SVGIG (reference sequence). The CDR3 runs to 16 residues. The CDR3 region has the DNA TGTGCCTGGAGTGCGAGGACTAGCGGGGGGGAAGAGACCCAGTACTTC. Its translation: CAWSARTSGGEETQYF.

This chain links TRBV5-1 with TRBJ2-3; maybe TRBD1 (6 bases). V gave up 3 bases and J gave up 0 bases, with 14 bases separating them. CDR3 length equals 16 residues. CDR1 and CDR2 (germline): SGHRS, YFSETQ. The CDR3 loop reads CASSSYRVTSTDTQYF. In DNA, the CDR3 is TGCGCCAGCAGCTCTTACAGGGTTACCAGCACAGATACGCAGTATTTT.

This chain connects TRBV5-8 to TRBJ1-2, with 8 bases aligning to TRBD1. The germline V gene encodes CDR1 SGHTS and CDR2 YDEGEE. V dropped 3 bases and J dropped 7; count of bases not matched to a gene: 11. The CDR3 contains 15 residues. This chain's CDR3 is CASSSPRQGWGGYTF. CDR3 DNA sequence: TGTGCCAGCAGCTCTCCGAGACAGGGGTGGGGTGGCTACACCTTC.

The chain joins TRBV20-1 to TRBJ1-1; maybe TRBD1 (5 bases). CDR1 and CDR2 (germline): DFQATT, SNEGSKA (reference sequence). With 8 bases removed from V and 6 bases from J, the gap between germline ends came to 13 bases. CDR3 length equals 11 residues. The CDR3 is CSPQGLAEAFF. CDR3 nucleotides: TGCAGTCCCCAGGGTTTGGCTGAAGCTTTCTTT.

The chain combines TRBV5-1 with TRBJ2-2; 8 nucleotides align to TRBD1. The CDR3 covers 17 residues. Trimming removed 0 bases from V and 4 bases from J; junction bases left unmatched: 8. CDR1 is SGHRS, CDR2 YFSETQ, per germline. The CDR3 is CASSLVPGGEGTGELFF. The DNA of the CDR3 is TGCGCCAGCAGCTTGGTGCCAGGGGGCGAGGGCACCGGGGAGCTGTTTTTT. The entire variable domain, with the rest obtained from reference TRBV5-1 and TRBJ2-2, is as follows: KAGVTQTPRYLIKTRGQQVTLSCSPISGHRSVSWYQQTPGQGLQFLFEYFSETQRNKGNFPGRFSGRQFSNSRSEMNVSTLELGDSALYLCASSLVPGGEGTGELFFGEGSRLTVL.

The J gene is TRBJ1-2, the V gene TRBV18; D unresolved. The V end was cut by 4 bases, the J end by 8 bases, with 8 bases between. This CDR3 is 11 amino acids long. Germline V gene lookup returns CDR1 KGHSH and CDR2 LQKENI. CDR3 residues: CASSLEQGYTF. In DNA form, the CDR3 reads TGTGCCAGCTCACTGGAGCAAGGCTACACCTTC.

CDR3 amino acids: CASGGAHTGELFF. The DNA for the CDR3 is TGCGCCAGTGGAGGGGCACACACCGGGGAGCTGTTTTTT. The V gene is TRBV10-1, the J gene TRBJ2-2, with a weak D call TRBD2 (6 bases). The germline CDR1 and CDR2 sequences are WNHNN and SYGVQD (reference sequence). The CDR3 is 13 residues long. The V and J ends lost 9 bases and 3 bases respectively, with 11 bases between them.

The chain uses TRBV9 and TRBJ2-2; the match to TRBD2 covers 8 bases. The CDR3 is made up of 14 amino acids. Trimming took 4 bases from V and 5 from J; bases not matched to a gene: 4. Germline values: CDR1 SGDLS, CDR2 YYNGEE. This CDR3 is CASSPLAATGELFF. DNA of the CDR3: TGTGCCAGCAGCCCACTAGCGGCAACCGGGGAGCTGTTTTTT.

This chain connects TRBV5-6 to TRBJ2-5; no clear D. The CDR3 totals 16 residues. V lost 1 base and J lost 3, with 16 bases in between. Germline V gene sequence: CDR1 SGHDT, CDR2 YYEEEE. CDR3 in amino acids: CASSLTLITVEETQYF. In nucleotides, the CDR3 is TGTGCCAGCAGCTTGACCCTTATAACAGTAGAAGAGACCCAGTACTTC.

This chain connects TRBV30 to TRBJ1-1; a weak D match, TRBD1 (5 bases). Trimming took 5 bases from V and 5 from J, leaving 9 bases between them. Germline CDR1 GTSNPN, CDR2 SVGIG (reference sequence). The CDR3 runs to 11 residues. The CDR3 DNA follows: TGTGCCTGGGACGGGGGGACTGAAGCTTTCTTT. Protein: CAWDGGTEAFF. The whole variable domain, filled in from reference TRBV30 and TRBJ1-1, reads SQTIHQWPATLVQPVGSPLSLECTVEGTSNPNLYWYRQAAGRGLQLLFYSVGIGQISSEVPQNLSASRPQDRQFILSSKKLLLSDSGFYLCAWDGGTEAFFGQGTRLTVV.

The rearrangement links TRBV9 to TRBJ2-7; TRBD1 matches at 8 bases. This CDR3 contains 17 residues. Germline V gene lookup returns CDR1 SGDLS and CDR2 YYNGEE. V dropped 0 bases and J dropped 3; count of bases not matched to a gene: 11. The CDR3 reads CASSVERGRDRYYEQYV. The CDR3 region has the DNA TGTGCCAGCAGCGTAGAAAGGGGACGGGACAGGTACTACGAGCAGTACGTC.

The V and J genes are TRBV10-3 and TRBJ1-5; 7 bases are shared with TRBD1. The CDR3 is 15 residues long. In germline, CDR1 is ENHRY, CDR2 SYGVKD. V trimming: 0 bases; J trimming: 3 bases; junction bases outside the gene matches: 2. In DNA, the CDR3 is TGTGCCATCAGTGAGTCAGACAGGGCCAATCAGCCCCAGCATTTT. This gives the protein CAISESDRANQPQHF.

V is TRBV11-2 and J is TRBJ2-5, with a possible D match to TRBD2 (5 bases). Germline values: CDR1 SGHAT, CDR2 FQNNGV. The CDR3 length is 13 residues. Trimming removed 5 bases at V and 1 base at J, with 8 bases between. The CDR3 DNA follows: TGTGCCAGCAGCCGGACTCCCCAAGAGACCCAGTACTTC. Amino acids: CASSRTPQETQYF.

The rearrangement links TRBV11-2 to TRBJ1-2, with D possibly being TRBD1 (5 bases). CDR1 is SGHAT and CDR2 is FQNNGV in the germline V gene. This CDR3 comprises 14 residues. V gave up 5 bases and J gave up 0 bases, with 10 bases separating them. The CDR3 DNA follows: TGTGCCAGCAGCACGGACACTGCTAACTATGGCTACACCTTC. This encodes CASSTDTANYGYTF.